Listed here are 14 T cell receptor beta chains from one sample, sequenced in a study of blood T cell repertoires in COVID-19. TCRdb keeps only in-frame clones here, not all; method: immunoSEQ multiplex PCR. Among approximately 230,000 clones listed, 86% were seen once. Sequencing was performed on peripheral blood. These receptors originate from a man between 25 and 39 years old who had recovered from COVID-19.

Here the CDR3 reads CASSSMTGSPEAFF. The CDR3 DNA is TGTGCCAGCAGCTCAATGACAGGGTCGCCTGAAGCTTTCTTT. The chain carries TRBV13 and TRBJ1-1; 7 nucleotides line up with TRBD1. CDR1 is PRHDT and CDR2 is FYEKMQ in the germline V gene (reference sequence). V lost 4 bases, J lost 6 bases, and 8 bases stayed unmatched. The CDR3 covers 14 residues. Drawing the rest from reference TRBV13 and TRBJ1-1, the complete variable domain is AAGVIQSPRHLIKEKRETATLKCYPIPRHDTVYWYQQGPGQDPQFLISFYEKMQSDKGSIPDRFSAQQFSDYHSELNMSSLELGDSALYFCASSSMTGSPEAFFGQGTRLTVV.

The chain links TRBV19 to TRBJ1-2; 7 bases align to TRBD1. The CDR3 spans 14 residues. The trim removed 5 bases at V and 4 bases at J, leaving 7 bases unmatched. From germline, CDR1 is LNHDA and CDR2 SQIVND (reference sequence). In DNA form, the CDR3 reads TGTGCCAGTAGTCCTCCACAGGGGAGCTATGGCTACACCTTC. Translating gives CASSPPQGSYGYTF.

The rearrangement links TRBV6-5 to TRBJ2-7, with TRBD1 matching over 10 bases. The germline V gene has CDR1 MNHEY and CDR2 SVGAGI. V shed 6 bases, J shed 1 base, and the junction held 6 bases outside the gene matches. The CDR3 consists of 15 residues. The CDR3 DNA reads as TGTGCCAGCAGGCCCGGGACAGGGGTATCCTACGAGCAGTACTTC. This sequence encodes CASRPGTGVSYEQYF.

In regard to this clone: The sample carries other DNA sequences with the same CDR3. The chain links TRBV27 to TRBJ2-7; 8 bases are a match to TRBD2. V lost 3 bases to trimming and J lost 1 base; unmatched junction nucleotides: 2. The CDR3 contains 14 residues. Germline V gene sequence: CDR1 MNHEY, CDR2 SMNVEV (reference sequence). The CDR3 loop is CASSFSGGSYEQYF. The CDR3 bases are TGTGCCAGCAGTTTTTCGGGGGGGTCCTACGAGCAGTACTTC.

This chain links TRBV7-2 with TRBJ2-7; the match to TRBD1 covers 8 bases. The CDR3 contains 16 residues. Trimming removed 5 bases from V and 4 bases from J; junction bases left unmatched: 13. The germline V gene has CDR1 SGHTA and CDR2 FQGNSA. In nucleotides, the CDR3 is TGTGCCAGCAGCCCTACTGACGGACAGGGTGCGTACGAGCAGTACTTC. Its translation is CASSPTDGQGAYEQYF.

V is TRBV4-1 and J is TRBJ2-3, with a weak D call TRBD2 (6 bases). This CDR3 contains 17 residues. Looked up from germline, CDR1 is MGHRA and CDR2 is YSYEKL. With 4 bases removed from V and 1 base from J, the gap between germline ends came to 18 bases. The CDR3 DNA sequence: TGCGCCAGCAGCCGAGGCCCCTGGGGCGGGGGCACAGATACGCAGTATTTT. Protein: CASSRGPWGGGTDTQYF.

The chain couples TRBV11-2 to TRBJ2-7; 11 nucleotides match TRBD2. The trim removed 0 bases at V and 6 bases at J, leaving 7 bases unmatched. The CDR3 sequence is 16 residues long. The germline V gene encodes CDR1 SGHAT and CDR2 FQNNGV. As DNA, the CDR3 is TGTGCCAGCAGCTTAGAGGGGACTAGCGGTTACCTCGAGCAGTACTTC. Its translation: CASSLEGTSGYLEQYF.

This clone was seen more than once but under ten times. This chain's CDR3 is CAWSETVYNSPLHF. CDR3 nucleotide sequence: TGTGCCTGGAGTGAGACAGTGTATAATTCACCCCTCCACTTT. The gene calls are TRBV30 and TRBJ1-6; a weak D match, TRBD1 (5 bases). Germline V gene lookup returns CDR1 GTSNPN and CDR2 SVGIG (reference sequence). The CDR3 extends over 14 amino acids. Trimming removed 1 base at V and 4 bases at J, with 8 bases between. The variable domain in full, with the rest retrieved from reference TRBV30 and TRBJ1-6, is SQTIHQWPATLVQPVGSPLSLECTVEGTSNPNLYWYRQAAGRGLQLLFYSVGIGQISSEVPQNLSASRPQDRQFILSSKKLLLSDSGFYLCAWSETVYNSPLHFGNGTRLTVT.

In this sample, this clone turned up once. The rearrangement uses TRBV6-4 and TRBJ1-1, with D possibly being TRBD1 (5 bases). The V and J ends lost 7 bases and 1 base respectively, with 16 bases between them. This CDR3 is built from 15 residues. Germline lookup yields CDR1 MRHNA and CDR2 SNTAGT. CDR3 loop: CASIRNQGPNTEAFF. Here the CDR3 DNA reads TGTGCCAGCATCCGAAATCAGGGCCCGAACACTGAAGCTTTCTTT.

The CDR3 here is CAIGGGGQVNSPLHF. The CDR3 DNA follows: TGTGCCATCGGGGGTGGGGGACAGGTTAATTCACCCCTCCACTTT. This chain connects TRBV10-3 to TRBJ1-6; 8 positions agree with TRBD1. V was clipped by 8 bases and J by 6 bases; unmatched bases: 9. CDR1 is ENHRY and CDR2 is SYGVKD in the germline V gene. The CDR3 loop spans 15 amino acids.

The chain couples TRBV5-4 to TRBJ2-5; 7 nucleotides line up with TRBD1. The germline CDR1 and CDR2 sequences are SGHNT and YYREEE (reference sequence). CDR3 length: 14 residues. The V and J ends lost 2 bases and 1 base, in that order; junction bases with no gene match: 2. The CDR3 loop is CASSLGDSQETQYF. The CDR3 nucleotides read TGTGCCAGCAGCTTAGGGGACAGCCAAGAGACCCAGTACTTC.

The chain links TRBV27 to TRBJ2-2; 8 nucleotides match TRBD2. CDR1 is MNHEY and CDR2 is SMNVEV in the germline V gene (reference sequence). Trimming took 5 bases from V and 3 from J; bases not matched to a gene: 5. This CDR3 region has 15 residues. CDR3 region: CASSSGGGYTGELFF. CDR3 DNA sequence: TGTGCCAGCAGTAGCGGCGGGGGGTACACCGGGGAGCTGTTTTTT.

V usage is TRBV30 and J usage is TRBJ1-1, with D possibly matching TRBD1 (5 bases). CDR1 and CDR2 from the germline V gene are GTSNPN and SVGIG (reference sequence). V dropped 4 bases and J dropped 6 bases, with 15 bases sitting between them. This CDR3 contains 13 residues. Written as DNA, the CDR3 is TGTGCCTGGACAACGGTAGGGGTCTCTGAAGCTTTCTTT. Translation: CAWTTVGVSEAFF.

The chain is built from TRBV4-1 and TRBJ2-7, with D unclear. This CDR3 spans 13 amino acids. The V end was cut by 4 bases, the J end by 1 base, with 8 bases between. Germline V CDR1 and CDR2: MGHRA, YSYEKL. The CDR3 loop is CASSPGSSYEQYF. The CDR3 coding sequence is TGCGCCAGCAGCCCCGGTTCTTCCTACGAGCAGTACTTC.